The entry below gives a single TCR beta chain sequence along with its context. The antigen this receptor binds is unknown. The junction departs from germline at one end; a sequencing error may be responsible. These data belong to a study of tumor and adjacent non-tumor tissue in lung cancer (dated by TCRdb to between 2017 and 2018). Background on the whole study: The cohort included more than nine adenocarcinoma, a couple of squamous cell carcinoma and 1 small cell lung cancer patients. Among the approximately 15 patients, ages ranged from roughly 30 to 85 years, about 10 were men and 5 were women, and disease was TNM stage I to III. The study compared bulk TCRbeta repertoires between lung tumor tissue and matched distant non-tumor lung tissue from over twelve lung cancer patients. TCRbeta CDR3 sequencing was performed on 25 to 35 paired specimens, with one tumor sample and one normal lung sample collected per patient. In total, sequencing yielded approximately 130,000,000 productive TCRbeta reads, which works out to an average of approximately 4 million reads per sample. Points the paper makes about the study in general: Significantly higher TCR diversity (inverse Simpson) was observed in tumor tissue than in normal lung tissue (roughly 390 vs 170, P = 0.0075, Mann-Whitney U test). The cohort had only roughly 14 patients, and the authors noted that larger samples and more detailed clinical data are needed. Younger patients had significantly higher TCR diversity, and higher tumor TCR diversity was associated with shorter overall and disease-free survival. Peripheral blood was not sequenced, so blood TCRbeta repertoires in these lung cancer patients were not examined. In normal lung, the top 100 clones accounted for a significantly larger cumulative share of the repertoire than in tumor tissue. The sequencing platform is not named in the methods, and unique molecular identifiers are not mentioned.

RNA was extracted from bulk unsorted tissue and checked for quality with a NanoDrop ND-1000 and an Agilent 2100. Newly diagnosed lung cancer patients without prior chemotherapy who had been admitted for thoracic surgery in China between August and November 2014 were enrolled as donors. Patients who had received previous radiotherapy or chemotherapy, or who had another concurrent cancer, were excluded from the study. Surgical tissue pieces of about 1-2.1 cm3 were preserved in RNAlater solution and were kept at -80 degrees C until use. The CDR3 runs 12 amino acids, cysteine and phenylalanine included. Of all the DNA, just the CDR3 is kept, 36 bases in frame from base 1. CDR1 and CDR2 (SQVTM, ANQGSEA) derive from the germline V gene. Libraries were built with multiplex PCR. Sequencing took place on an Illumina HiSeq 2500. TCRbeta libraries were constructed through three rounds of nested PCR with primers (Table S4) according to protocols adapted from ARM-PCR. Before sequencing, PCR products of 200-500 bp were excised from the gel and purified with the QIAquick gel extraction kit. For the original study's pipeline: Reads were cleaned using Trimmomatic, were merged into complete CDR3 sequences using FLASH, and were assigned to V(D)J germline segments using MiTCR. Clonal diversity was computed as the inverse Simpson's index with VDJtools. Productive reads were defined as in-frame sequences without a premature stop codon. TCRdb ran its own pipeline on the public reads, namely fastp trimming at Q25 and MiXCR clone calling, and kept in-frame beta chains. Rows are unified per CDR3 protein, each entry keeping the most common DNA and genes. These V and J calls are TCRdb output, not the study's own analysis. The sample data list approximately 76,000 distinct CDR3 sequences, and approximately 68% of these were observed just once. The top ten constitute roughly 12% of the sample.

Sequencing used lung tumor tissue. The source of this sequence is a woman between 70 and 85 years old with non-small cell lung cancer. The chain employs TRBV29-1 and TRBJ2-5; 7 bases in between match TRBD2. The nucleotide sequence is given as TGCAGTGTTAGACTAGCTCAAGAGACCCAGAACTTC. This translates into CSVRLAQETQNF.